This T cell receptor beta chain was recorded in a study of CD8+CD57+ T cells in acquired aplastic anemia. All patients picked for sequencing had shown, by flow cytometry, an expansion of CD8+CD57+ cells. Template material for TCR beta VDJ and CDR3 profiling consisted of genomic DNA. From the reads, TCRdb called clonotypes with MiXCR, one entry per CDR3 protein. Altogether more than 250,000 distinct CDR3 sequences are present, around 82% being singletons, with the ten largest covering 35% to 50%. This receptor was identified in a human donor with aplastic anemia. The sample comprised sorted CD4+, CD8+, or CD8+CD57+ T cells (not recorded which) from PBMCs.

The CDR3 is CASRAFGEKLYFGYF. CDR3 DNA: TGTGCCAGCAGAGCCTTTGGAGAAAAACTGTATTTTGGCTATTTT. This sequence joins TRBV12-3 or TRBV12-4 and TRBJ2-3; D remains ambiguous. The CDR3 runs to 15 residues. With 6 bases removed from V and 15 bases from J, the gap between germline ends came to 28 bases.